Below, one T cell receptor beta chain is given with its context. Its target is not known. Some clones are missing from TCRdb's copy, which holds only in-frame ones; the method was immunoSEQ multiplex PCR. The repertoire consists of tens of thousands of clones, with roughly nine tenths occurring once and the leading ten covering less than 6%. This record belongs to a study of T cell responses to AZD1222 COVID-19 vaccine. Study results and caveats: Recipients of two AZD1222 doses showed rising Spike-specific TCR breadth and depth. Vaccine-associated CD4 TCRs ranged over spike, dominating at 160-218 and 743-854. Close to half of all spike-specific TCRs reportedly target regions of the variants that are unmutated.

The CDR3 has 17 residues. V was cut by 2 bases and J by 5 bases, with 18 bases left in between. Germline V lookup: CDR1 MNHEY, CDR2 SMNVEV (reference sequence). This clonotype originated in an adult who received the AZD1222 COVID-19 vaccine. The chain has TRBV27 and TRBJ1-4, with D hard to call. The source material was peripheral blood, sampled 28 days after the second AZD1222 dose. DNA for the CDR3: TGTGCCAGCAGTTTAAGGGTATGGGGAACTTTGAATGAAAAACTGTTTTTT. It is translated as CASSLRVWGTLNEKLFF.